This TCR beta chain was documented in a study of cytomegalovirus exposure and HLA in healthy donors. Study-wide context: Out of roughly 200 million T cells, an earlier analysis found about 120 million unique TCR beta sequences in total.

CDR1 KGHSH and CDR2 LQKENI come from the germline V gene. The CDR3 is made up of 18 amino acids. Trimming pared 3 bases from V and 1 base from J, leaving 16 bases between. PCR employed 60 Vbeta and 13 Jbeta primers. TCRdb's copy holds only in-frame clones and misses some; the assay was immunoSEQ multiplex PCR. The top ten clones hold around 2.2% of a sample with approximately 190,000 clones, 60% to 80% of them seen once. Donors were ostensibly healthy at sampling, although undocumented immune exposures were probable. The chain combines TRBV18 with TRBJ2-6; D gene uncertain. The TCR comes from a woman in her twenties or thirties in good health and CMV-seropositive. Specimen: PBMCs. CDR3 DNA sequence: TGTGCCAGCTCACCCGAACCTCCTACTGTATCTGGGGCCAACGTCCTGACTTTC. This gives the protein CASSPEPPTVSGANVLTF.